Sequencing of this T cell receptor (beta chain) was carried out in a study of blood T cell repertoires in COVID-19. V lost 2 bases, J lost 6 bases, and 8 bases stayed unmatched. Germline V CDR1 and CDR2: MNHEY, SVGEGT. CDR3 length equals 15 residues. TCRdb's copy holds only in-frame clones and misses some; the assay was immunoSEQ multiplex PCR. Of under 250,000 clones detected, 70% to 90% appear once; the ten largest clones hold about 10%. This TCR came from a man aged 25 to 40 who had recovered from COVID-19. The sample comprised PBMCs or T cells enriched from blood (not recorded which). This rearrangement joins TRBV6-2 or TRBV6-3 to TRBJ2-7, with 9 bases fitting TRBD2. CDR3 amino acids: CASSYGLAGSGEQYF. The DNA of the CDR3 is TGTGCCAGCAGTTACGGCCTAGCGGGGAGTGGCGAGCAGTACTTC.